This TCR beta chain emerged from a study of cytomegalovirus exposure and HLA in healthy donors. Regarding the study as a whole: Association of a missense DCLRE1C variant with TCR beta V- and J-gene trimming was reported in a later analysis.

With 60 Vbeta and 13 Jbeta primers, the PCR was carried out. The table came from immunoSEQ multiplex PCR; TCRdb's copy has only in-frame clones and leaves some out. The data contain some 150,000 clones, 87% of them singletons. J was trimmed by 10 bases and V by 1 base; bases with no gene match: 15. Germline V gene sequence: CDR1 SGHTA, CDR2 FQGNSA. CDR3 length equals 17 residues. Notes on this clone: Its antigen is not identified.

The sequence came from a woman in her twenties or thirties in good health and CMV-seronegative. This chain links TRBV7-2 with TRBJ2-1; 8 bases are shared with TRBD2. Sequencing was carried out using PBMCs. CDR3 residues: CASSLGGAGTRYGEQFF. The CDR3 nucleotides are TGTGCCAGCAGCTTAGGGGGGGCCGGGACTAGGTATGGCGAGCAGTTCTTC.